Many counts were recorded for the clone carrying this T cell receptor beta chain. Its cognate antigen is unknown. The entry originates in a study of T cells after yellow fever vaccination. At the level of the study: In the case of low-cell-number fractions, SMART-Seq v4 Ultra Low Input was used for preparation.

This CDR3 has 13 amino acids. Germline V lookup: CDR1 KGHDR, CDR2 SFDVKD. The V end was cut by 4 bases, the J end by 1 base, with 6 bases between. Study-level findings and limits: A small proportion of clonotypes was detected in both the CD4 and CD8 compartments. One caveat is that FACS-sorted repertoires could contain abundant clonotypes contaminating from the bulk population.

MiXCR was run by TCRdb on the 5' RACE reads, yielding one entry per CDR3 protein. The sample lists fewer than 350,000 distinct CDR3 sequences, 8% to 10% occurring once. The chain has TRBV24-1 and TRBJ2-5, with a tentative D call TRBD2 (6 bases). Sequencing used PBMCs, obtained on the day of the first yellow fever vaccination. This sequence was found in a man between 18 and 29 years old who received the YFV17D yellow fever vaccine. CDR3 sequence: CATSDGSQETQYF. In DNA, the CDR3 is TGTGCCACCAGTGACGGGAGCCAAGAGACCCAGTACTTC.